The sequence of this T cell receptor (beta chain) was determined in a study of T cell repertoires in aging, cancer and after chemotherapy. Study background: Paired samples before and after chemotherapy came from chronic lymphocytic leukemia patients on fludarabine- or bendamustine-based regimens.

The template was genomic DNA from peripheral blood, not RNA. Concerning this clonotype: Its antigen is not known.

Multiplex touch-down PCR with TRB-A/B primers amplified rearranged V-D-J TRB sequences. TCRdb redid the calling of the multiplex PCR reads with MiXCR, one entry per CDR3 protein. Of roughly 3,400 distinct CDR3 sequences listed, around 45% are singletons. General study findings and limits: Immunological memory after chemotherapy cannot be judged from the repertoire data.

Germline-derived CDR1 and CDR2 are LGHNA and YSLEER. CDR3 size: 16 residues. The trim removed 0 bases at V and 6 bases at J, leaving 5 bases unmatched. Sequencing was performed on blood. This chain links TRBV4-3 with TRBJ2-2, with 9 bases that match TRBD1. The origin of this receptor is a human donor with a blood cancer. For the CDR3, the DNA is TGCGCCAGCAGCCAAGAGCCGGGACAGGGTTCCGGGGAGCTGTTTTTT. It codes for CASSQEPGQGSGELFF.